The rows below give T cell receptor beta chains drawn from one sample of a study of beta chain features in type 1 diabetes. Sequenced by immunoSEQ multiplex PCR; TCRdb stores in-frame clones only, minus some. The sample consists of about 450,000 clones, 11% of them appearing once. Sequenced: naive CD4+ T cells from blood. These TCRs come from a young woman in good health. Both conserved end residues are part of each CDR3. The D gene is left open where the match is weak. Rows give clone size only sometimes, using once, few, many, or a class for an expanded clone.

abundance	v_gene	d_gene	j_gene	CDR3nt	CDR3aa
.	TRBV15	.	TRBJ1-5	TGTGCCACCAGCAGAGAGGTTGGAGGGGTGGGCAATCAGCCCCAGCATTTT	CATSREVGGVGNQPQHF
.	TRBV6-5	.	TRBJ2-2	TGTGCCAGCAGTTCTATCGTATTGAGCGGGGAGCTGTTTTTT	CASSSIVLSGELFF
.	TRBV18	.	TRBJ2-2	TGTGCCAGCTCACCGGACAGAACCGGGGAGCTGTTTTTT	CASSPDRTGELFF
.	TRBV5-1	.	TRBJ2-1	TGCGCCAGCAGCCCCGGTTTTACAGGTGATGGGGAGCAGTTCTTC	CASSPGFTGDGEQFF
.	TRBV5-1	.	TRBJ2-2	TGCGCCAGCAGCTTCGAGGGACAAACCGGGGAGCTGTTTTTT	CASSFEGQTGELFF
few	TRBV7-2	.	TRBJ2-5	TGTGCCAGCAGCTCGAGGTGGTCGGGGGGCGCAGAGACCCAGTACTTC	CASSSRWSGGAETQYF
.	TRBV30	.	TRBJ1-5	TGTGCCTGGAGCCCCCAGGGTAAGGGCAATCAGCCCCAGCATTTT	CAWSPQGKGNQPQHF
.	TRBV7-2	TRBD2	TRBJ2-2	TGTGCCAGCAGCTCATTTGGGCGACTAGCGGGATCCACCGGGGAGCTGTTTTTT	CASSSFGRLAGSTGELFF
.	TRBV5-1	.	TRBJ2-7	TGCGCCAGCAGCTTAAGTGACGAGCAGTACTTC	CASSLSDEQYF
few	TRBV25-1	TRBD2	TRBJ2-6	TGTGCCAGCAGTGATCATGGGGAGGGTTCTGGGGCCAACGTCCTGACTTTC	CASSDHGEGSGANVLTF
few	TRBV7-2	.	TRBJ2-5	TGTGCCAGCAGCGAATGGAGGGGCGGGGAGACCCAGTACTTC	CASSEWRGGETQYF
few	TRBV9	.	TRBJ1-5	TGTGCCAGCAGCGTAGCTACTGGGCAGCCCCAGCATTTT	CASSVATGQPQHF
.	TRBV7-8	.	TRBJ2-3	TGTGCCAGCAGCCTAGGGCGACTAGGGGGTGATACGCAGTATTTT	CASSLGRLGGDTQYF
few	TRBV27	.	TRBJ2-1	TGTGCCAGCAGTCGCCTTGAGGCACCTCGGAACGCGTTCTTC	CASSRLEAPRNAFF
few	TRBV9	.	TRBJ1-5	TGTGCCAGCAGCGCCCTTGGGGGGCTCGATCAGCCCCAGCATTTT	CASSALGGLDQPQHF
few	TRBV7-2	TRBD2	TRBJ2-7	TGTGCCAGCAGCTTAGCTACTAGCGGGATACCTTACGAGCAGTACTTC	CASSLATSGIPYEQYF